The source of this T cell receptor (beta chain) is a study of blood T cell repertoires in COVID-19. In its sample, this clone was seen once. Authors' data handling: How many nucleated cells were present was estimated from reference gene primer amplification. Repertoires were generated with immunoSEQ multiplex PCR, while TCRdb's copy carries only in-frame clones and drops some. That table is the source of V, J and clone size, and D and trimming were worked out from the DNA. The top ten clones hold about 32% of a sample with approximately 22,000 clones, about 90% of them seen once. Looked up from germline, CDR1 is SGHNT and CDR2 is YENEEA. The junction had 8 bases not matched to a gene; V was cut back by 2 bases and J by 6 bases. This CDR3 region has 16 residues.

The clonotype was recovered from a man in his 70s with active COVID-19. Sequences were obtained from peripheral blood. This chain connects TRBV11-3 to TRBJ2-2; 8 nucleotides line up with TRBD2. The DNA of the CDR3 is TGTGCCAGCAGCTTACATAGCGGGATAGTCTCCGGGGAGCTGTTTTTT. Its protein product is CASSLHSGIVSGELFF.